This T cell receptor beta chain derives from a study of blood T cell repertoires in COVID-19. The CDR3 contains 16 residues. Original methodology: Amplification with reference gene primers provided the estimates of nucleated cell counts. Generated by immunoSEQ multiplex PCR, the TCRdb table keeps only in-frame clones and is missing some. V and J calls and clone size come straight from that table; D and trimming were deduced from the DNA. The profile shows about 73,000 clones, approximately 84% of them singletons. This chain connects TRBV21-1 to TRBJ2-7; the DNA was not compared with TRBD1, the D call given in the table. TRBV21-1 counts as a pseudogene. Sequencing used peripheral blood. This receptor was obtained from a human donor in a cohort sampled during active COVID-19. The CDR3 DNA follows: TGTGCCAGCAGCCACGGGCCGACAGGGTCCCGCTACGAGCAGTACTTC. This encodes CASSHGPTGSRYEQYF.